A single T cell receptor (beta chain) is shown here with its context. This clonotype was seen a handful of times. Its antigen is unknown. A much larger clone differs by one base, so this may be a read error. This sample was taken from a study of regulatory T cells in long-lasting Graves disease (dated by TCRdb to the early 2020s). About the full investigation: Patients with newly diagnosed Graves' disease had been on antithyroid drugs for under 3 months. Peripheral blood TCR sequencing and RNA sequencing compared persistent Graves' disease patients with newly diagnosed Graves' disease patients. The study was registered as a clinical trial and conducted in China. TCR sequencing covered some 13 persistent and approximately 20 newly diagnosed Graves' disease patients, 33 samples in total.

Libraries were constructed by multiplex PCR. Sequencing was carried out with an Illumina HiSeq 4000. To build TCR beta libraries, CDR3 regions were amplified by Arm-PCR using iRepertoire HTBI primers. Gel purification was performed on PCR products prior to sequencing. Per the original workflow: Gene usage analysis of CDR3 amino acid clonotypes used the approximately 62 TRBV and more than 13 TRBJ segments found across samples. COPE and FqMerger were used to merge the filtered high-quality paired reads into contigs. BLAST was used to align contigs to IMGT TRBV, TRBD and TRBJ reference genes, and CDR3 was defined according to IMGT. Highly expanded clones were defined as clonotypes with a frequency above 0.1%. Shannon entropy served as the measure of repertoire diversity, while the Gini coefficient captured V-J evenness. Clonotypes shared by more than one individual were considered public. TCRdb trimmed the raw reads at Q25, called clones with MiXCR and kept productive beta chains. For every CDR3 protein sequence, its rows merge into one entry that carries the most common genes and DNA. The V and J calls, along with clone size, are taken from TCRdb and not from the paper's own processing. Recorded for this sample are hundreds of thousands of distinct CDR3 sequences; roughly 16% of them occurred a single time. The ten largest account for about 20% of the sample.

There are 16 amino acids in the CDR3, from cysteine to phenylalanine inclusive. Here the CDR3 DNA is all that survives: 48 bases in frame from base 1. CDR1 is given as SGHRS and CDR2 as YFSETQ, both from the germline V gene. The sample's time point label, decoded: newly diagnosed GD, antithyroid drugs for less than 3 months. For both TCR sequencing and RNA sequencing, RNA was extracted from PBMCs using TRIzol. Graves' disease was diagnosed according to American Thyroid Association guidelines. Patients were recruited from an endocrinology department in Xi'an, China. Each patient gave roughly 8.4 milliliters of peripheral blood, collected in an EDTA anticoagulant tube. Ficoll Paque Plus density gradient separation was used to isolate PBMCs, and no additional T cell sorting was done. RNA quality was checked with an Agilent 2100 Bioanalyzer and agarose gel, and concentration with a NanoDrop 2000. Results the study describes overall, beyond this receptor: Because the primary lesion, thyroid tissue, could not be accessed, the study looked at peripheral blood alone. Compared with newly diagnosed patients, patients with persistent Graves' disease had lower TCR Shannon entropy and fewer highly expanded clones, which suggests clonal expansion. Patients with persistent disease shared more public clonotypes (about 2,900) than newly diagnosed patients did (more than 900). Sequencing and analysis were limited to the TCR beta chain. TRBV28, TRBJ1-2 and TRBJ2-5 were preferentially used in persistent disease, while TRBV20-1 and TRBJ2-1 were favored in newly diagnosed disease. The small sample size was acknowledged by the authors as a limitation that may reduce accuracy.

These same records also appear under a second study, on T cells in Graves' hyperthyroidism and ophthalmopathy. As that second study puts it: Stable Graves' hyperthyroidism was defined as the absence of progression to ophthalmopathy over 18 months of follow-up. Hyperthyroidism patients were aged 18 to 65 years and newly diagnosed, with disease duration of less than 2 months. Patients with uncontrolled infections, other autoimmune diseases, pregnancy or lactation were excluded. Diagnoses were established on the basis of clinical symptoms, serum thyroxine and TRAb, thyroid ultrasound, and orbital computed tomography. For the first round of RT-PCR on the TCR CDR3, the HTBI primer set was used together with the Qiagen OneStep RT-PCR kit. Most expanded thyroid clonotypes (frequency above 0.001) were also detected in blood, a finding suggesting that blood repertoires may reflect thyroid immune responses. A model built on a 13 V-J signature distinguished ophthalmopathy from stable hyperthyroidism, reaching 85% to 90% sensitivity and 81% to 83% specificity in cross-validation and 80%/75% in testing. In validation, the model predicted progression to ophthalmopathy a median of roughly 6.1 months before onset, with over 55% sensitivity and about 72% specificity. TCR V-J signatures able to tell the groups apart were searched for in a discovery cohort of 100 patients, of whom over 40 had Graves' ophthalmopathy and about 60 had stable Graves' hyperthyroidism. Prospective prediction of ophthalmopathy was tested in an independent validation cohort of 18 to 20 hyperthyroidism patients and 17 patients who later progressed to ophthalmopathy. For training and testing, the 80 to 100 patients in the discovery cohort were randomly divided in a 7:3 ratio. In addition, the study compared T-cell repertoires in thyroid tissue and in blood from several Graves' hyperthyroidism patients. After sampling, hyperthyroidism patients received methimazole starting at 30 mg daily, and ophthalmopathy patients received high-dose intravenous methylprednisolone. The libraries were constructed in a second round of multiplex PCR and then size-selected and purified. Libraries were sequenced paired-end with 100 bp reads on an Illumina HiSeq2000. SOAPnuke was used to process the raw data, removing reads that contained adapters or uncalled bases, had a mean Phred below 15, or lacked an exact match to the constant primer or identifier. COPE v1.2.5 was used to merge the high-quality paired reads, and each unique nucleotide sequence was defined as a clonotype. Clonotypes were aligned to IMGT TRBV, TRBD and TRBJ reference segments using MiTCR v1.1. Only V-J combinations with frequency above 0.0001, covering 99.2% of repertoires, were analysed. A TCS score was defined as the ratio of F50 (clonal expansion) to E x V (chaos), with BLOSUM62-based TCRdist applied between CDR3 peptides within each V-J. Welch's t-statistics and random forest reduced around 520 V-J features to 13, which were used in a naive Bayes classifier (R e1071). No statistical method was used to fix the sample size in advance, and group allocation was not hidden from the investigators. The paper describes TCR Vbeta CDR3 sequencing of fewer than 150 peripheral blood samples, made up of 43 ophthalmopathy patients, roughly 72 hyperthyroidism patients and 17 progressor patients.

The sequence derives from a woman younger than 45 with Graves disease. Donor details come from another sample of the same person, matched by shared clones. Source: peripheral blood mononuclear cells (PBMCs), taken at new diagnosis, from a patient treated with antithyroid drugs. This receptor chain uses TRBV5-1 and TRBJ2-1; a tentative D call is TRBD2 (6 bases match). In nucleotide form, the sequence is TGCACCAGCAGCTCGAACCAGGGAGGTGGTTACAATGAGCAGTTCTTC. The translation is CTSSSNQGGGYNEQFF.